Shown below are 2 T cell receptor beta chains from a single sample sequenced in a study of T cell responses to AZD1222 COVID-19 vaccine. Data came from immunoSEQ multiplex PCR; TCRdb stores just in-frame clones and leaves some out. This table has over 85,000 clones, roughly 89% appearing once. This material consisted of peripheral blood, taken 28 days after the second AZD1222 dose. The receptor set was obtained from an adult who received the AZD1222 COVID-19 vaccine.

The rearrangement uses TRBV5-1 and TRBJ1-4; D gene unclear. Germline CDR1 reads SGHRS; CDR2 reads YFSETQ. The CDR3 has 14 residues. Trimming removed 4 bases from V and 3 bases from J, with 10 bases in between. Here the CDR3 reads CASSRLGANEKLFF. CDR3 DNA: TGCGCCAGCAGCCGATTGGGCGCTAATGAAAAACTGTTTTTT.

This CDR3 is CASSYYTGSNFEAFF. The CDR3 DNA is TGTGCCAGCAGTTACTATACAGGGTCGAATTTTGAAGCTTTCTTT. This sequence joins TRBV6-2 or TRBV6-3 and TRBJ1-1; D possibly corresponds to TRBD1 (6 bases). Germline V gene lookup returns CDR1 MNHEY and CDR2 SVGEGT. CDR3 length: 15 amino acids. V was clipped by 1 base and J by 7 bases, with 16 bases between them.